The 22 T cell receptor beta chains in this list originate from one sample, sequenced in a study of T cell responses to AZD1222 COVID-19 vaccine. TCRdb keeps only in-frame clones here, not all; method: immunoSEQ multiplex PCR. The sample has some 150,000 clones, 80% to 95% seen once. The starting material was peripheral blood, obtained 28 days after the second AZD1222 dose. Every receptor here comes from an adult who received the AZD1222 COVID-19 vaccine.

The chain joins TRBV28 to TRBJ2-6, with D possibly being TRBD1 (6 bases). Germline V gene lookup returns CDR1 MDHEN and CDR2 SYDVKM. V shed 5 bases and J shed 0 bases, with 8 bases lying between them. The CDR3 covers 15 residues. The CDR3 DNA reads TGTGCCAGCAGTACGACAGGCTCTGGGGCCAACGTCCTGACTTTC. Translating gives CASSTTGSGANVLTF.

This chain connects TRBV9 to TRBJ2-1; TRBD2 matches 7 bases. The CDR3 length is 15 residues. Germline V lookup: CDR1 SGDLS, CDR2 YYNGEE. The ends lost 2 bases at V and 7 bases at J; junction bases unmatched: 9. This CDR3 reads CASSVAGGLQNEQFF. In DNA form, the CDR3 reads TGTGCCAGCAGCGTTGCTGGGGGACTACAGAATGAGCAGTTCTTC.

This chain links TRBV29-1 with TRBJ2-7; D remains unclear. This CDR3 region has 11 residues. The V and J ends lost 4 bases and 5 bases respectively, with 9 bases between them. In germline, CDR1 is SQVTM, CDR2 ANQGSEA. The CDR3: CSVGRLDEQYF. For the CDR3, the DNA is TGCAGCGTTGGCCGGTTAGACGAGCAGTACTTC.

CDR3 DNA sequence: TGTGCCTGGAGTGTACTAGGGGGGTCTGGAAACACCATATATTTT. Translation: CAWSVLGGSGNTIYF. The rearrangement uses TRBV30 and TRBJ1-3, with D perhaps TRBD1 (6 bases). The germline V and J ends were trimmed by 0 bases and 1 base, with 10 bases remaining between them. Germline V gene data show CDR1 as GTSNPN and CDR2 as SVGIG (reference sequence). The CDR3 contains 15 residues. Complete variable domain (other parts from reference TRBV30 and TRBJ1-3): SQTIHQWPATLVQPVGSPLSLECTVEGTSNPNLYWYRQAAGRGLQLLFYSVGIGQISSEVPQNLSASRPQDRQFILSSKKLLLSDSGFYLCAWSVLGGSGNTIYFGEGSWLTVV.

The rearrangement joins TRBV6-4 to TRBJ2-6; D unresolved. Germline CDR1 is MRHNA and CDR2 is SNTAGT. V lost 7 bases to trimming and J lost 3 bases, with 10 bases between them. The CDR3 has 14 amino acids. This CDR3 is CASTETGGANVLTF. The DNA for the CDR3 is TGTGCCAGCACCGAGACTGGTGGGGCCAACGTCCTGACTTTC.

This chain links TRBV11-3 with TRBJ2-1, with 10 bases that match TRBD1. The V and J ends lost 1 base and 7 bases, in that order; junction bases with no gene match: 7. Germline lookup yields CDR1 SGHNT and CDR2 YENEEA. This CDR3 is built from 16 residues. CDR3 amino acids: CASSLAGTGVSNEQFF. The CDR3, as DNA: TGTGCCAGCAGCTTAGCGGGGACAGGGGTCTCGAATGAGCAGTTCTTC.

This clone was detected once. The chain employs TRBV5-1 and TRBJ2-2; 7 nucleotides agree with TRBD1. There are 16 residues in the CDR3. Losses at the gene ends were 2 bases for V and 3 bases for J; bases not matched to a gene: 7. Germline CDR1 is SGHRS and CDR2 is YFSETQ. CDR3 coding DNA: TGCGCCAGCAGCTTTAGGAGGCAGGGGGACACCGGGGAGCTGTTTTTT. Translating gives CASSFRRQGDTGELFF. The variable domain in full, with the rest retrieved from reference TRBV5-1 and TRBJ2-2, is KAGVTQTPRYLIKTRGQQVTLSCSPISGHRSVSWYQQTPGQGLQFLFEYFSETQRNKGNFPGRFSGRQFSNSRSEMNVSTLELGDSALYLCASSFRRQGDTGELFFGEGSRLTVL.

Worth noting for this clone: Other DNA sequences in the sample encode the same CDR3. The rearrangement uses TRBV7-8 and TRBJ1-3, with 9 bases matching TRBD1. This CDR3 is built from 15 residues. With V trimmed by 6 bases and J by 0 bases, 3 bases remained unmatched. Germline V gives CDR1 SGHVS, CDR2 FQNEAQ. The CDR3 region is CASSPDRGSGNTIYF. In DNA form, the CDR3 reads TGTGCCAGCAGTCCGGACAGGGGCTCTGGAAACACCATATATTTT.

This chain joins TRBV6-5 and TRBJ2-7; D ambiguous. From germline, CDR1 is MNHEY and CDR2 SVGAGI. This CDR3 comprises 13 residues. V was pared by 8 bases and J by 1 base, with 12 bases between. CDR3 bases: TGTGCCAGCTATACCCAGGTATCCTACGAGCAGTACTTC. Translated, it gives CASYTQVSYEQYF.

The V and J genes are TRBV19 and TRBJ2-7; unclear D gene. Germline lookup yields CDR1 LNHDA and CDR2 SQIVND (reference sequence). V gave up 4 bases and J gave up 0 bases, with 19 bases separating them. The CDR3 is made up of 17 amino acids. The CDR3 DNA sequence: TGTGCCAGTAGTACCTCCAGGTTGGGTCGGAGCTCCTACGAGCAGTACTTC. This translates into CASSTSRLGRSSYEQYF.

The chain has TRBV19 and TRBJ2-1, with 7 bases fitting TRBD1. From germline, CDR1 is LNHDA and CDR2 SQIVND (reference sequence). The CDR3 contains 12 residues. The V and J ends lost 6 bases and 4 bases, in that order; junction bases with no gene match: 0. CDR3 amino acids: CASRTGYNEQFF. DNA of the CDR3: TGTGCCAGTAGGACAGGGTACAATGAGCAGTTCTTC.

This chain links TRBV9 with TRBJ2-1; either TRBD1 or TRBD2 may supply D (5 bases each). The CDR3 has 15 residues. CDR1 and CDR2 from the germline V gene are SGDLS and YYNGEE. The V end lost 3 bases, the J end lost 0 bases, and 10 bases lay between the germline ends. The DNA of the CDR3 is TGTGCCAGCAGCGCTGGGACGGGCTCCTACAATGAGCAGTTCTTC. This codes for CASSAGTGSYNEQFF. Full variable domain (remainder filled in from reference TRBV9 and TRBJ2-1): DSGVTQTPKHLITATGQRVTLRCSPRSGDLSVYWYQQSLDQGLQFLIQYYNGEERAKGNILERFSAQQFPDLHSELNLSSLELGDSALYFCASSAGTGSYNEQFFGPGTRLTVL.

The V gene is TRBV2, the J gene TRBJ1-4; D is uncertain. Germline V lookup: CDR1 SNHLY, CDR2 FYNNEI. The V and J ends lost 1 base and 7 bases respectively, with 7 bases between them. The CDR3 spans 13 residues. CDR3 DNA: TGTGCCAGCAGTGAAGGAGCCCTTGAAAAACTGTTTTTT. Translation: CASSEGALEKLFF. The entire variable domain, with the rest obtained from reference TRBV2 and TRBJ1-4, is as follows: EPEVTQTPSHQVTQMGQEVILRCVPISNHLYFYWYRQILGQKVEFLVSFYNNEISEKSEIFDDQFSVERPDGSNFTLKIRSTKLEDSAMYFCASSEGALEKLFFGSGTQLSVL.

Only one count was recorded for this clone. The CDR3: CASSLGRGAFDTEAFF. The CDR3 coding sequence is TGCGCCAGCAGCTTGGGGCGGGGGGCCTTCGACACTGAAGCTTTCTTT. V usage is TRBV5-1 and J usage is TRBJ1-1, with D tentatively TRBD1 (6 bases). CDR1 is SGHRS and CDR2 is YFSETQ in the germline V gene. This CDR3 has 16 residues. Trimming took off 0 bases at V and 3 bases at J, with 15 bases between the two ends.

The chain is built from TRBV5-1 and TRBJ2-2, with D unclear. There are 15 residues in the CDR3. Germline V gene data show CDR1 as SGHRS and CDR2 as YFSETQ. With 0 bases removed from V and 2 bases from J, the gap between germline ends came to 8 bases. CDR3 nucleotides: TGCGCCAGCAGCTTGGATGGACGAAACACCGGGGAGCTGTTTTTT. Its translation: CASSLDGRNTGELFF.

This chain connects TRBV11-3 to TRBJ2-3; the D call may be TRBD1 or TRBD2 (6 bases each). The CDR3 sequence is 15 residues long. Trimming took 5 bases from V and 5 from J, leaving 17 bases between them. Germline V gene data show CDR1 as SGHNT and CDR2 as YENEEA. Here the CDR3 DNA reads TGTGCCAGCAGCCCACAAGGGGGGCATTTAGATACGCAGTATTTT. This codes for CASSPQGGHLDTQYF.

The CDR3 DNA sequence: TGCGCCAGCAGCTTGGAACTAGCGGGAGCCGTAAACATTCAGTACTTC. Protein sequence: CASSLELAGAVNIQYF. The chain couples TRBV5-1 to TRBJ2-4, with 11 bases that match TRBD2. The germline V gene encodes CDR1 SGHRS and CDR2 YFSETQ. V dropped 0 bases and J dropped 6; count of bases not matched to a gene: 5. The CDR3 runs 16 residues. The complete variable domain, with remaining parts taken from reference TRBV5-1 and TRBJ2-4, reads KAGVTQTPRYLIKTRGQQVTLSCSPISGHRSVSWYQQTPGQGLQFLFEYFSETQRNKGNFPGRFSGRQFSNSRSEMNVSTLELGDSALYLCASSLELAGAVNIQYFGAGTRLSVL.

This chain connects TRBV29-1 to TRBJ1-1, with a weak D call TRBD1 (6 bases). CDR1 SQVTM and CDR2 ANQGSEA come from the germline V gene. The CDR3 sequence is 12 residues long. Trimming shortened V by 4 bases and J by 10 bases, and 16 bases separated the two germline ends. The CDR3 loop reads CSVVEQGPSAFF. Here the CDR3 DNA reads TGCAGCGTTGTGGAACAGGGACCTTCAGCTTTCTTT.

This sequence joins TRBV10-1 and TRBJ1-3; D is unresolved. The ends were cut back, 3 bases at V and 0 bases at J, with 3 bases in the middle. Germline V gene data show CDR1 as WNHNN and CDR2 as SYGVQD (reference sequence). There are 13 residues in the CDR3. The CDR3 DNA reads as TGCGCCAGCAGTGAAACCTCTGGAAACACCATATATTTT. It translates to CASSETSGNTIYF.

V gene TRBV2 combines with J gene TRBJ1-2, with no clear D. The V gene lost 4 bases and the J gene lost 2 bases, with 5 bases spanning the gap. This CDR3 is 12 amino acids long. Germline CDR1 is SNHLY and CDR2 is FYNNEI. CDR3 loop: CASSGQNYGYTF. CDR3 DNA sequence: TGTGCCAGCAGTGGTCAGAACTATGGCTACACCTTC.

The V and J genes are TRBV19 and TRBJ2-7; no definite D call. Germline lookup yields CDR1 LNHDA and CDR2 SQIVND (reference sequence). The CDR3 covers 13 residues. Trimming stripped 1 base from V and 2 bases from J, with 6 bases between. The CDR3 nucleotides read TGTGCCAGTAGTATAGCGAATACCTACGAGCAGTACTTC. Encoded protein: CASSIANTYEQYF.

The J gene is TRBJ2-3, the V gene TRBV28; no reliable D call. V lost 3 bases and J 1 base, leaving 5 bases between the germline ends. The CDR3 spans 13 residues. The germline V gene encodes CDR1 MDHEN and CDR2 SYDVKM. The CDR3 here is CASSLGRTDTQYF. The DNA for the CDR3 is TGTGCCAGCAGTTTGGGCCGCACAGATACGCAGTATTTT.